This entry concerns a single T cell receptor beta chain. The antigen is not known. The final CDR3 position lacks the conserved phenylalanine or tryptophan, pointing to a likely read error. It is unclear where the CDR3 begins or ends on the DNA, so no DNA is shown, and the CDR3 is as TCRdb lists it. Sequencing was performed with immunoSEQ multiplex PCR; in TCRdb, only in-frame clones are kept and a portion is missing. This sample carries roughly 100,000 clones, around 80% of them seen once, and the ten largest clones take 2.5% to 3.5%. This entry is derived from a study of T cell clones after liver transplantation. Study summary: Three of the eight recipients were HCV-positive; the rest had non-autoimmune, non-viral transplant indications. Regarding the study as a whole: Donor-reactive sequences fell more than third party-reactive ones, suggesting partial deletion.

CD3+CD4+ and CD3+CD8+ cells were FACS-sorted from thawed unstimulated PBMCs. Ends included, the CDR3 has 13 residues. Per the germline V gene, CDR1 is KGHSH and CDR2 is LQKENI. The rearrangement joins TRBV18 to TRBJ2-7; the table calls TRBD2, which could not be checked here. The clonotype was recovered from a human patient who received a liver transplant. T cells may partly derive from the graft donor. This material consisted of CD4+ T cells from blood, taken approximately 45 months after liver transplant. CDR3 region: CASSPRFSGSVRL.